Shown below are 26 T cell receptor beta chains from a single sample sequenced in a study of T cells expressing NK-cell markers. No DNA is given; TCRdb re-called the 5' RACE reads and lists each CDR3 protein once. The specimen's table records about 160,000 distinct CDR3 sequences. Sequencing used blood T cells: a sorted CD56 or NKG2C T cell subset, CD4+ or CD8+ T cells, or bulk PBMC T cells (not recorded which). The source of these receptors is a woman aged 18 to 75 in good health.

J is TRBJ2-1 and V is TRBV2; TCRdb proposes TRBD2, but this gene call is untestable without DNA. The CDR3 has 15 residues. The V gene's germline CDR1 is SNHLY and CDR2 FYNNEI. CDR3 amino acids: CASRIRLAGEVEQFF.

The rearrangement joins TRBV20-1 to TRBJ2-2; the D call from TCRdb, TRBD1, cannot be confirmed without DNA. The germline V gene encodes CDR1 DFQATT and CDR2 SNEGSKA (reference sequence). This CDR3 is 15 amino acids long. The CDR3 protein is CSARDPRGGTGELFF.

CDR3 sequence reads: CASSFPGGGKREQFF. The chain is built from TRBV11-2 and TRBJ2-1; there is no DNA to check the TCRdb D call of TRBD1. Germline V lookup: CDR1 SGHAT, CDR2 FQNNGV. The CDR3 has 15 residues.

The J gene is TRBJ1-4, the V gene TRBV5-1; TCRdb outputs TRBD1, but without DNA this stays unchecked. Per germline, CDR1 SGHRS and CDR2 YFSETQ. The length of the CDR3 is 15 residues. The CDR3 sequence: CASRNPGQGGEKLFF.

This chain joins TRBV12-3 or TRBV12-4 and TRBJ2-7; the TCRdb call, TRBD2, lacks DNA for checking. This CDR3 has 15 residues. CDR3 protein: CARSLRLATTYEQYF.

V usage is TRBV6-2 or TRBV6-3 and J usage is TRBJ1-6. The CDR3 sequence is 13 residues long. Germline V gene sequence: CDR1 MNHEY, CDR2 SVGEGT. CDR3 in amino acids: CASSSVLDSPLHF.

CDR3 residues: CASRYMDSVTGELFF. The chain employs TRBV12-3 or TRBV12-4 and TRBJ2-2; TCRdb calls TRBD1, which cannot be checked without DNA. The CDR3 extends over 15 amino acids.

The V gene is TRBV7-6, the J gene TRBJ2-3; as DNA is missing, the TRBD2 call by TCRdb cannot be tested. The germline gives CDR1 SGHVS, CDR2 FNYEAQ. This CDR3 spans 17 amino acids. CDR3: CASSPAGLAGGADTQYF.

The V and J genes are TRBV3-1 and TRBJ2-5; TCRdb names TRBD2, which stays unverified in the absence of DNA. Germline V gene lookup returns CDR1 LGHDT and CDR2 YNNKEL (reference sequence). The CDR3 is 14 amino acids. The CDR3 protein is CASSRTRGVQTQYF.

This sequence joins TRBV6-4 and TRBJ2-7; lacking DNA, the TRBD2 call made by TCRdb goes unchecked. Per the germline V gene, CDR1 is MRHNA and CDR2 is SNTAGT. This CDR3 is 16 amino acids long. The CDR3 region is CASSDKGLALTYEQYF.

The chain links TRBV7-3 to TRBJ1-2. CDR1 is SGHTA, CDR2 FQGTGA, per germline. This CDR3 region has 17 residues. CDR3 sequence reads: CASSSLLIWRLFYGYTF.

The J gene is TRBJ1-6, the V gene TRBV5-1. Germline V gene lookup returns CDR1 SGHRS and CDR2 YFSETQ. CDR3 size: 14 residues. The CDR3 is CASSFSQNNSPLHF.

The gene calls are TRBV25-1 and TRBJ1-5; TCRdb outputs TRBD1, but without DNA this stays unchecked. This CDR3 comprises 16 residues. In germline, CDR1 is MGHDK, CDR2 SYGVNS. The CDR3: CASSESKGTGNQPQHF.

The chain is built from TRBV7-2 and TRBJ1-5. This CDR3 contains 14 residues. The germline gives CDR1 SGHTA, CDR2 FQGNSA. CDR3 in amino acids: CASSLGVSNQPQHF.

The chain has TRBV5-1 and TRBJ2-7; TCRdb's D call of TRBD1 is untestable without DNA. Germline CDR1 is SGHRS and CDR2 is YFSETQ. This CDR3 has 13 amino acids. CDR3 region: CASSLGSGGEQYF.

The chain joins TRBV3-1 to TRBJ2-4; TCRdb proposes TRBD2, but this gene call is untestable without DNA. The CDR3 loop spans 19 amino acids. Germline assignment: CDR1 LGHDT and CDR2 YNNKEL (reference sequence). The CDR3 loop reads CASSQGRTSGRIDENIQYF. The whole variable domain, remainder taken from reference TRBV3-1 and TRBJ2-4, is DTAVSQTPKYLVTQMGNDKSIKCEQNLGHDTMYWYKQDSKKFLKIMFSYNNKELIINETVPNRFSPKSPDKAHLNLHINSLELGDSAVYFCASSQGRTSGRIDENIQYFGAGTRLSVL.

The rearrangement joins TRBV29-1 to TRBJ2-2. Germline CDR1 is SQVTM and CDR2 is ANQGSEA. The CDR3 extends over 14 amino acids. The CDR3 is CSVEVRTNTGELFF.

V usage is TRBV27 and J usage is TRBJ2-7; TCRdb outputs TRBD2, but without DNA this stays unchecked. Looked up from germline, CDR1 is MNHEY and CDR2 is SMNVEV (reference sequence). The CDR3 is 14 amino acids. The CDR3 spells CASMEGRSSYEQYF.

The chain uses TRBV4-2 and TRBJ2-2. Germline CDR1 LGHNA, CDR2 YNFKEQ. The CDR3 is 14 residues long. CDR3 residues: CASSQGADAGELFF.

V and J are TRBV6-2 or TRBV6-3 and TRBJ2-7; without DNA, the TCRdb call of TRBD2 cannot be checked. Germline lookup yields CDR1 MNHEY and CDR2 SVGEGT. The CDR3 runs 16 residues. CDR3 amino acids: CASSSRLQGNFYEQYF.

The genes are TRBV20-1 and TRBJ2-3; the TCRdb call, TRBD2, lacks DNA for checking. Per the germline V gene, CDR1 is DFQATT and CDR2 is SNEGSKA (reference sequence). The length of the CDR3 is 15 residues. The CDR3 reads CSANSWRDSTDTQYF.

This chain joins TRBV5-1 and TRBJ1-4. Per germline, CDR1 SGHRS and CDR2 YFSETQ. CDR3 length equals 13 residues. CDR3 residues: CASSQTTNEKLFF.

The genes are TRBV29-1 and TRBJ2-1; TCRdb's D call, TRBD1, is unchecked because there is no DNA. Germline V CDR1 and CDR2: SQVTM, ANQGSEA. The CDR3 is made up of 14 amino acids. The CDR3 is CSVVPLGGQDEQFF.

CDR3 amino acids: CASTTGEGPSSYEQYF. The chain couples TRBV7-8 to TRBJ2-7; TCRdb's D gene call, TRBD2, goes unchecked for lack of DNA. The CDR3 has 16 residues. The V gene's germline CDR1 is SGHVS and CDR2 FQNEAQ.

J is TRBJ2-3 and V is TRBV21-1; TCRdb designates TRBD2, a call that cannot be tested without DNA. TRBV21-1 is a pseudogene locus. The CDR3 length is 15 residues. Here the CDR3 reads CASRTGPGYTDTQYF.

The V gene is TRBV7-8, the J gene TRBJ2-5; the TRBD2 assignment by TCRdb is unverifiable without DNA. Germline lookup yields CDR1 SGHVS and CDR2 FQNEAQ. CDR3 length: 14 residues. The chain's CDR3 is CASSLALVGGAQYF.